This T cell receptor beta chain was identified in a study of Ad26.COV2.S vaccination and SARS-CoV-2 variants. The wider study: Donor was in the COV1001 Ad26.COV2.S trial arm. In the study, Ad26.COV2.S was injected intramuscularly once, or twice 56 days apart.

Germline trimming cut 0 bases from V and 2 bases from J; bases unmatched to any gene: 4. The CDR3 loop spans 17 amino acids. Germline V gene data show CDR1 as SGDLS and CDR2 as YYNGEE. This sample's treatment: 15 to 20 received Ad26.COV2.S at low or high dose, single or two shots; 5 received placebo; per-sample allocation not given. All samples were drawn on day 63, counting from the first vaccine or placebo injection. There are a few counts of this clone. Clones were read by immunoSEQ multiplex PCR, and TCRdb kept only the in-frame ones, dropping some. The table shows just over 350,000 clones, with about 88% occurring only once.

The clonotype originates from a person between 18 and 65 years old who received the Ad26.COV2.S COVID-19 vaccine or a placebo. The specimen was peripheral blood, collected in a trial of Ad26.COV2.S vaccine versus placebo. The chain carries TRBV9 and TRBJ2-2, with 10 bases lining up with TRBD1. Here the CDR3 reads CASSVARDRGNTGELFF. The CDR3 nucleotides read TGTGCCAGCAGCGTAGCTCGGGACAGGGGTAACACCGGGGAGCTGTTTTTT.